One and the same sample provided the 10 T cell receptor beta chains below, sequenced in a study of cytomegalovirus exposure and HLA in healthy donors. With 60 Vbeta and 13 Jbeta primers, the PCR was carried out. Profiling relied on immunoSEQ multiplex PCR, and the TCRdb table lists in-frame clones only, not all of them. The sample lists approximately 150,000 clones, about 80% occurring once. Sequenced sample: PBMCs. These receptors were taken from a woman in her forties in good health and CMV-seronegative.

This chain links TRBV2 with TRBJ1-5; TRBD1 is a possible D gene (6 bases). V lost 6 bases and J lost 4, with 13 bases in between. The CDR3 runs 14 residues. CDR1 and CDR2 from the germline V gene are SNHLY and FYNNEI. CDR3 DNA sequence: TGTGCCAGCAGGGCAGGGGCCATGAATCAGCCCCAGCATTTT. Its translation: CASRAGAMNQPQHF.

The V gene is TRBV9, the J gene TRBJ2-3; D is unclear. The V and J ends lost 0 bases and 2 bases respectively, with 10 bases between them. This CDR3 has 15 residues. Germline V gene data show CDR1 as SGDLS and CDR2 as YYNGEE. CDR3 amino acids: CASSVGPAPTDTQYF. The CDR3 nucleotides are TGTGCCAGCAGCGTAGGTCCAGCGCCCACAGATACGCAGTATTTT.

This clone was seen more than once but under ten times. V gene TRBV28 combines with J gene TRBJ2-7, with 15 bases lining up with TRBD2. Unmatched junction bases numbered 12, after V lost 4 bases and J lost 5 bases. The CDR3 extends over 18 amino acids. The germline CDR1 and CDR2 sequences are MDHEN and SYDVKM. The CDR3 protein is CASSSPRTSGGAKDEQYF. The CDR3 nucleotides are TGTGCCAGCAGTTCCCCGCGGACTAGCGGGGGGGCCAAGGACGAGCAGTACTTC.

The rearrangement links TRBV11-2 to TRBJ2-7; 7 bases are a match to TRBD2. The V and J ends lost 4 bases and 3 bases, in that order; junction bases with no gene match: 6. The CDR3 sequence is 14 residues long. CDR1 SGHAT and CDR2 FQNNGV come from the germline V gene. The CDR3 DNA follows: TGTGCCAGCAGCTCGGTGGCGGGAGTCTACGAGCAGTACTTC. This translates into CASSSVAGVYEQYF.

The chain has TRBV7-6 and TRBJ2-1; 7 nucleotides match TRBD1. This CDR3 has 15 residues. The V and J ends lost 0 bases and 8 bases, in that order; junction bases with no gene match: 7. Germline values: CDR1 SGHVS, CDR2 FNYEAQ. CDR3 in amino acids: CASSLAAGGWYEQFF. The CDR3 nucleotides are TGTGCCAGCAGCTTAGCGGCAGGGGGATGGTATGAGCAGTTCTTC.

This chain connects TRBV5-1 to TRBJ1-3; weak D call: TRBD1 (6 bases). Germline assignment: CDR1 SGHRS and CDR2 YFSETQ. Trimming shortened V by 3 bases and J by 0 bases, and 10 bases separated the two germline ends. CDR3 size: 15 residues. The CDR3 sequence is CASSYGGLSGNTIYF. CDR3 nucleotides: TGCGCCAGCAGCTACGGGGGGCTCTCTGGAAACACCATATATTTT.

V and J are TRBV5-4 and TRBJ2-1; 7 nucleotides line up with TRBD1. V gave up 4 bases and J gave up 5 bases; unmatched junction bases: 9. CDR3 length equals 15 residues. Per the germline V gene, CDR1 is SGHNT and CDR2 is YYREEE (reference sequence). The DNA of the CDR3 is TGTGCCAGCAGCATCGCCGGGACAGTTAACAATGAGCAGTTCTTC. Protein: CASSIAGTVNNEQFF.

CDR3 loop: CASTGGLGTGELFF. The CDR3 nucleotides are TGCGCCAGCACGGGGGGCCTAGGCACCGGGGAGCTGTTTTTT. The V call is TRBV5-1, the J call TRBJ2-2; a possible D gene is TRBD2 (7 bases). Germline assignment: CDR1 SGHRS and CDR2 YFSETQ. Trimming shortened V by 6 bases and J by 4 bases, and 13 bases separated the two germline ends. The CDR3 has 14 residues.

This chain connects TRBV28 to TRBJ1-1; 7 bases fit TRBD1. The CDR3 consists of 15 residues. Germline values: CDR1 MDHEN, CDR2 SYDVKM. Unmatched junction bases numbered 13, after V lost 6 bases and J lost 6 bases. CDR3 nucleotides: TGTGCCAGCAGCGCAGTTGACAGGGCACGCGCTGAAGCTTTCTTT. Amino acid sequence: CASSAVDRARAEAFF.

The gene calls are TRBV7-6 and TRBJ2-2, with D unclear. CDR1 is SGHVS and CDR2 is FNYEAQ in the germline V gene. V dropped 1 base and J dropped 0 bases, with 9 bases sitting between them. This CDR3 spans 16 amino acids. CDR3 amino acids: CASSLELVSNTGELFF. CDR3 in DNA: TGTGCCAGCAGCTTAGAGTTAGTATCGAACACCGGGGAGCTGTTTTTT.